Below, 8 T cell receptor beta chains from the same sample are listed, as sequenced in a study of blood T cell repertoires in COVID-19. TCRdb keeps only in-frame clones here, not all; method: immunoSEQ multiplex PCR. The table shows 150,000 or so clones, with approximately 83% occurring only once. The sample comprised peripheral blood. These receptors were obtained from a woman aged 55-70 years with acute or convalescent COVID-19.

The genes are TRBV2 and TRBJ2-1; 12 bases match TRBD2. Germline loops: CDR1 SNHLY, CDR2 FYNNEI. The trim removed 5 bases at V and 7 bases at J, leaving 9 bases unmatched. This CDR3 region has 16 residues. The CDR3 sequence is CASSPALAGGSNEQFF. As DNA, the CDR3 is TGTGCCAGCAGTCCCGCACTAGCGGGAGGATCGAATGAGCAGTTCTTC.

The CDR3, as DNA: TGTGCCAGCAGCCCCGGACTAGCGGGATTAGGAGATACGCAGTATTTT. Its translation is CASSPGLAGLGDTQYF. The chain carries TRBV7-9 and TRBJ2-3; the match to TRBD2 covers 12 bases. The CDR3 length is 16 residues. V gave up 5 bases and J gave up 5 bases; unmatched junction bases: 8. Germline V gene lookup returns CDR1 SEHNR and CDR2 FQNEAQ (reference sequence).

This rearrangement joins TRBV30 to TRBJ1-2, with D possibly TRBD1 on 6 matching bases. Per germline, CDR1 GTSNPN and CDR2 SVGIG (reference sequence). The V end was cut by 2 bases, the J end by 8 bases, with 21 bases between. The CDR3 is 15 amino acids. CDR3 region: CAWSSVQGRSSGYTF. The CDR3 region has the DNA TGTGCCTGGAGTTCCGTACAGGGCCGGTCTTCCGGCTACACCTTC.

The chain couples TRBV3-1 (or the pseudogene TRBV3-2) to TRBJ1-4, with TRBD1 matching 7 bases. With V trimmed by 4 bases and J by 5 bases, 7 bases remained unmatched. CDR1 and CDR2 (germline): LGHDT, YNNKEL (reference sequence). This CDR3 has 15 residues. The CDR3 loop reads CASSRGQLSNEKLFF. The DNA for the CDR3 is TGTGCCAGCAGCCGGGGACAGCTATCAAATGAAAAACTGTTTTTT.

A few counts support this clone. The rearrangement links TRBV21-1 to TRBJ2-7; the table's D call, TRBD1, was not checked against the DNA. TRBV21-1 is noted as a pseudogene. The CDR3 length is 19 residues. The CDR3 DNA follows: TGTGCCAGCAGTAGGTATGGAGCAGATGGACACCAGAGCTCCTACGAGCAGTACTTC. It yields the protein CASSRYGADGHQSSYEQYF.

The chain joins TRBV5-5 to TRBJ2-7; D gene ambiguous. From germline, CDR1 is SGHKS and CDR2 YYEKEE (reference sequence). The CDR3 runs to 15 residues. V lost 0 bases, J lost 4 bases, and 14 bases lay in between. The CDR3 sequence: CASSLGHGVKYEQYF. The CDR3 region has the DNA TGTGCCAGCAGCTTGGGTCATGGAGTCAAGTACGAGCAGTACTTC.

The chain carries TRBV7-2 and TRBJ1-6, with no clear D. The V end was cut by 5 bases, the J end by 10 bases, with 15 bases between. CDR1 and CDR2 (germline): SGHTA, FQGNSA. The CDR3 is 14 amino acids. The CDR3, as DNA: TGTGCCAGCAGCCCCCACAGCTCGGGGTCACCCCTCCACTTT. Amino acids: CASSPHSSGSPLHF.

This clone was seen more than once but under ten times. V usage is TRBV28 and J usage is TRBJ1-2; D is unresolved. V lost 6 bases to trimming and J lost 4 bases, with 18 bases between them. This CDR3 region has 15 residues. Germline CDR1 is MDHEN and CDR2 is SYDVKM. The CDR3 loop reads CASSSAGGSGYGYTF. CDR3 sequence (DNA): TGTGCCAGCAGCTCAGCGGGCGGGTCGGGCTATGGCTACACCTTC.